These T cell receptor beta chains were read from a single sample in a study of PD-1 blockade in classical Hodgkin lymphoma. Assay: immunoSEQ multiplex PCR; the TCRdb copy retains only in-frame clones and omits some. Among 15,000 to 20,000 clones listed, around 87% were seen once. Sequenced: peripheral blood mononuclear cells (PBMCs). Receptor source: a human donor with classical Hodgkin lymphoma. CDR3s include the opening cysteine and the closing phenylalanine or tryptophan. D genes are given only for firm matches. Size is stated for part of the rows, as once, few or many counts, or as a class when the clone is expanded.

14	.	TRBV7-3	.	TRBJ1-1	CASSINSANTEAFF	TGTGCCAGCAGCATAAACAGCGCTAACACTGAAGCTTTCTTT
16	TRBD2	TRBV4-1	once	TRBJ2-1	CASSQDGGLVYGEQFF	TGCGCCAGCAGCCAAGATGGGGGACTAGTCTATGGTGAGCAGTTCTTC
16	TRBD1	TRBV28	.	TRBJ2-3	CASSLYLTGGTDTQYF	TGTGCCAGCAGTTTATACCTCACAGGGGGCACAGATACGCAGTATTTT
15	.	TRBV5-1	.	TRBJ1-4	CASSLAGGKGEKLFF	TGCGCCAGCAGCTTGGCTGGGGGTAAGGGTGAAAAACTGTTTTTT
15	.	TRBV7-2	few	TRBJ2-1	CASSPDLSSYNEQFF	TGTGCCAGCAGCCCGGACCTGAGCTCCTACAATGAGCAGTTCTTC
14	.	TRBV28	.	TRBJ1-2	CASSSQGKVYGYTF	TGTGCCAGCAGTTCCCAGGGGAAGGTCTATGGCTACACCTTC
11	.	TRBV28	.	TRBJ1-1	CASALNTEAFF	TGTGCCAGCGCCTTGAACACTGAAGCTTTCTTT
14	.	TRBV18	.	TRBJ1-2	CASSKQTDNYGYTF	TGTGCCAGCTCAAAGCAGACAGATAACTATGGCTACACCTTC
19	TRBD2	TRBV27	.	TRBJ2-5	CASSLRELHGSGNPETQYF	TGTGCCAGCAGTTTAAGAGAGCTGCACGGGAGCGGGAACCCCGAGACCCAGTACTTC
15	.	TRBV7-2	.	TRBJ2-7	CASSLVGGGIYEQYF	TGTGCCAGCAGCTTAGTTGGAGGGGGAATCTACGAGCAGTACTTC
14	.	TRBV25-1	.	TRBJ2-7	CASSEYIRGGEQYF	TGTGCCAGCAGTGAATATATCCGGGGTGGGGAGCAGTACTTC
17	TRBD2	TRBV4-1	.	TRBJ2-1	CASSQANMGLAYNEQFF	TGCGCCAGCAGCCAAGCAAATATGGGACTAGCATACAATGAGCAGTTCTTC
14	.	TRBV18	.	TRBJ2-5	CASSPDRIQETQYF	TGTGCCAGCTCACCCGACAGAATCCAAGAGACCCAGTACTTC
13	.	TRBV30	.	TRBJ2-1	CAWERGTYNEQFF	TGTGCCTGGGAAAGGGGGACCTACAATGAGCAGTTCTTC
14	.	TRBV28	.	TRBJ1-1	CASSFGGISTEAFF	TGTGCCAGCAGTTTTGGGGGCATCAGCACTGAAGCTTTCTTT
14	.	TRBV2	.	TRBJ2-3	CANNRDSHTDTQYF	TGTGCCAACAACCGGGACTCTCACACAGATACGCAGTATTTT
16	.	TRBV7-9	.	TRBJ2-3	CASSSAGQTSTDTQYF	TGTGCCAGCAGCTCCGCGGGACAGACTAGCACAGATACGCAGTATTTT
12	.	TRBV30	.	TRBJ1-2	CAWQGENYGYTF	TGTGCCTGGCAGGGTGAGAACTATGGCTACACCTTC
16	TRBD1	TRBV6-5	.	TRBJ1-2	CASSYTGQGASYGYTF	TGTGCCAGCAGTTACACAGGACAGGGGGCTAGCTATGGCTACACCTTC
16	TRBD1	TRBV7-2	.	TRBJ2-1	CASSHRQGVTYNEQFF	TGTGCCAGCAGCCATCGACAGGGGGTGACCTACAATGAGCAGTTCTTC
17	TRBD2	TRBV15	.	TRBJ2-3	CATSSLSGAPVADTQYF	TGTGCCACCAGCAGTCTTAGCGGGGCCCCGGTAGCAGATACGCAGTATTTT
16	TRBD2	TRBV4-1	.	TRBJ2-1	CASSQDRAGVYNEQFF	TGCGCCAGCAGCCAAGATCGAGCGGGGGTCTACAATGAGCAGTTCTTC
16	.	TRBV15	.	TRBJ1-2	CATSRDFRGDSYGYTF	TGTGCCACCAGCAGAGACTTTCGGGGAGACAGCTATGGCTACACCTTC
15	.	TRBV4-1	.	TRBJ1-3	CASSQDMFSGNTIYF	TGCGCCAGCAGCCAAGATATGTTCTCTGGAAACACCATATATTTT
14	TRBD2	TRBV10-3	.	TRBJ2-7	CANSPTSGTYEQYF	TGTGCCAACTCGCCGACTAGCGGCACATACGAGCAGTACTTC
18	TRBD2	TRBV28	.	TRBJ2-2	CASSSPPGLAVNTGELFF	TGTGCCAGCAGTTCTCCTCCGGGACTAGCGGTTAACACCGGGGAGCTGTTTTTT
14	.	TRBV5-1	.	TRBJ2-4	CASRGDLAKNIQYF	TGCGCCAGCCGCGGGGATTTAGCCAAAAACATTCAGTACTTC
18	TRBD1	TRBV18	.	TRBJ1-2	CASSPGTGGAQANYGYTF	TGTGCCAGCTCACCGGGGACAGGGGGTGCCCAAGCTAACTATGGCTACACCTTC
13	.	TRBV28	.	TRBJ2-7	CASRTPISYEQYF	TGTGCCAGCAGGACACCTATCTCCTACGAGCAGTACTTC
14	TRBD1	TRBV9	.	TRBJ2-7	CASSVATGYHEQYF	TGTGCCAGCAGCGTAGCGACAGGGTACCACGAGCAGTACTTC
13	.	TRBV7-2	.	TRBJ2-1	CASSLFPNNEQFF	TGTGCCAGCAGCTTATTCCCCAACAATGAGCAGTTCTTC
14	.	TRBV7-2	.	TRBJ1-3	CASSLDGSRNTIYF	TGTGCCAGCAGCTTAGATGGTAGCAGAAACACCATATATTTT
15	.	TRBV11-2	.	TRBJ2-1	CASSLEGRAGNEQFF	TGTGCCAGCAGCTTAGAGGGTCGAGCAGGGAATGAGCAGTTCTTC
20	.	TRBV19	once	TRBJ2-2	CASSIVRPGTRKGATRELFF	TGTGCCAGTAGTATAGTCCGCCCAGGGACTAGAAAGGGGGCGACCCGGGAGCTGTTTTTT
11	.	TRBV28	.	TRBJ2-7	CASSLQGVQYF	TGTGCCAGCAGTTTACAGGGCGTCCAGTACTTC
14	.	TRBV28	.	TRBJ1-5	CASTPEGTNQPQHF	TGTGCCAGCACGCCCGAAGGGACCAATCAGCCCCAGCATTTT
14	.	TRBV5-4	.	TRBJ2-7	CASSPRPDWDEQYF	TGTGCCAGCAGCCCGCGACCTGACTGGGACGAGCAGTACTTC
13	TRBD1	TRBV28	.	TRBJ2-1	CASKSGGHNEQFF	TGTGCCAGCAAGTCAGGGGGCCACAATGAGCAGTTCTTC
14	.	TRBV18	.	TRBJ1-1	CASSRAGVTTEAFF	TGTGCCAGCTCACGGGCAGGGGTCACCACTGAAGCTTTCTTT